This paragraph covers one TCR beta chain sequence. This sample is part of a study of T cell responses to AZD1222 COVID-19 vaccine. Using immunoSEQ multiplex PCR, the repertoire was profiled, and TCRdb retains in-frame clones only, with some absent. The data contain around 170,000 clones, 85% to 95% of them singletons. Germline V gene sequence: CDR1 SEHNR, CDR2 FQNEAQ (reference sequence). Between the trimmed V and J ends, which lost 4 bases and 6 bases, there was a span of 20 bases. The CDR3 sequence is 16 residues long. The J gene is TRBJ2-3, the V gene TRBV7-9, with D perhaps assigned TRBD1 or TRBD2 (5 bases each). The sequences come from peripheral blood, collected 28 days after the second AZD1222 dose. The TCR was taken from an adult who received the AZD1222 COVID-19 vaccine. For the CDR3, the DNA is TGTGCCAGCAGCTCGGACCGCGAGGGGCGGAGGGATACGCAGTATTTT. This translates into CASSSDREGRRDTQYF.